One and the same sample provided the 17 T cell receptor beta chains below, sequenced in a study of blood T cell repertoires in COVID-19. Some clones are missing from TCRdb's copy, which holds only in-frame ones; the method was immunoSEQ multiplex PCR. Counted here are 200,000 to 300,000 clones, 86% occurring once; the ten biggest clones make up roughly 2%. Source material: PBMCs or T cells enriched from blood (not recorded which). The receptors come from a woman in her forties or fifties who had recovered from COVID-19.

The chain links TRBV5-1 to TRBJ1-5; unclear D gene. This CDR3 is built from 15 residues. V gave up 3 bases and J gave up 3 bases, with 13 bases separating them. The germline gives CDR1 SGHRS, CDR2 YFSETQ. The CDR3 region is CASSWTSGNNQPQHF. DNA for the CDR3: TGCGCCAGCAGCTGGACCTCCGGGAACAATCAGCCCCAGCATTTT.

The chain employs TRBV7-9 and TRBJ1-1; tentative D call: TRBD1 (6 bases). The CDR3 consists of 15 residues. Germline V gene sequence: CDR1 SEHNR, CDR2 FQNEAQ (reference sequence). Trimming removed 1 base at V and 5 bases at J, with 14 bases between. CDR3 amino acids: CASSLGDTRGTEAFF. The DNA for the CDR3 is TGTGCCAGCAGCTTAGGGGACACCCGTGGGACTGAAGCTTTCTTT.

The chain carries TRBV7-2 and TRBJ1-3; no clear D gene. Per the germline V gene, CDR1 is SGHTA and CDR2 is FQGNSA. CDR3 length: 12 amino acids. With 5 bases removed from V and 4 bases from J, the gap between germline ends came to 6 bases. The CDR3, as DNA: TGTGCCAGCAGCCAAGCAGGAAACACCATATATTTT. This codes for CASSQAGNTIYF.

The rearrangement links TRBV5-8 to TRBJ2-5; 7 nucleotides match TRBD1. V was pared by 4 bases and J by 5 bases, with 14 bases of the junction left unmatched. CDR3 length: 16 amino acids. CDR1 and CDR2 (germline): SGHTS, YDEGEE. In nucleotides, the CDR3 is TGTGCCAGCAGCACTCCAGAGGGGGCGATAGGGGAGACCCAGTACTTC. Translation: CASSTPEGAIGETQYF.

The chain joins TRBV28 to TRBJ2-5, with D possibly being TRBD2 (5 bases). Germline loops: CDR1 MDHEN, CDR2 SYDVKM. The CDR3 length is 13 residues. With 3 bases removed from V and 4 bases from J, the gap between germline ends came to 9 bases. CDR3 sequence reads: CASSLGALETQYF. The CDR3 DNA reads as TGTGCCAGCAGTTTGGGAGCGTTAGAGACCCAGTACTTC.

This clone was seen a few times. V is TRBV24-1 and J is TRBJ2-3, with 7 bases aligning to TRBD1. The CDR3 is 17 amino acids. Per germline, CDR1 KGHDR and CDR2 SFDVKD. Losses at the gene ends were 4 bases for V and 0 bases for J; bases not matched to a gene: 9. This chain's CDR3 is CATSEAGQATSTDTQYF. In nucleotides, the CDR3 is TGTGCCACCAGTGAGGCCGGACAGGCAACTAGCACAGATACGCAGTATTTT.

This clone is a singleton in its sample. V gene TRBV3-1 (or the pseudogene TRBV3-2) combines with J gene TRBJ1-6, with TRBD1 matching over 7 bases. In germline, CDR1 is LGHDT, CDR2 YNNKEL (reference sequence). After removal of 6 bases from V and 10 bases from J, the junction contained 9 bases not matched to a gene. This CDR3 spans 14 amino acids. CDR3 amino acids: CASRGTGERSPLHF. CDR3 in DNA: TGTGCCAGCAGGGGTACAGGGGAACGCTCACCCCTCCACTTT.

The rearrangement joins TRBV30 to TRBJ1-2; D may be TRBD1 (6 bases). This CDR3 region has 12 residues. Germline V CDR1 and CDR2: GTSNPN, SVGIG (reference sequence). Trimming removed 2 bases from V and 5 bases from J, with 9 bases in between. The CDR3 nucleotides read TGTGCCTGGAGTCCTCAGGGGTATGGCTACACCTTC. Translating it yields CAWSPQGYGYTF.

J is TRBJ1-1 and V is TRBV2; the D gene is possibly TRBD1 (6 bases). This CDR3 spans 15 amino acids. Germline loops: CDR1 SNHLY, CDR2 FYNNEI. The V end was cut by 6 bases, the J end by 0 bases, with 14 bases between. Here the CDR3 DNA reads TGTGCCAGCAGCTTTTCGACAGGACTGAACACTGAAGCTTTCTTT. Translation: CASSFSTGLNTEAFF.

A word on this clone: At one boundary the junction diverges from the germline segment, which might be a read error. This chain uses TRBV7-7 with TRBJ2-2; 9 positions match TRBD1. This CDR3 is 16 amino acids long. The germline CDR1 and CDR2 sequences are SSHAT and FNYEAQ (reference sequence). In nucleotides, the CDR3 is TGTGCTAGCAGCCCCGACCCGGGACAGGGTAACGGGGAGCTGTTTTTT. It is translated as CASSPDPGQGNGELFF.

This clone was seen more than once but under ten times. This sequence joins TRBV3-1 (or the pseudogene TRBV3-2) and TRBJ2-5, with TRBD2 matching 9 bases. Germline CDR1 reads LGHDT; CDR2 reads YNNKEL (reference sequence). After removal of 4 bases from V and 5 bases from J, the junction contained 5 bases not matched to a gene. CDR3 length equals 14 residues. The CDR3 reads CASSLSGSGETQYF. Here the CDR3 DNA reads TGTGCCAGCAGCCTTAGCGGGAGTGGGGAGACCCAGTACTTC.

This clone was seen just once. The rearrangement joins TRBV19 to TRBJ2-7, with D perhaps TRBD1 (6 bases). CDR3 size: 13 residues. V lost 10 bases, J lost 7 bases, and 20 bases lay in between. The germline V gene encodes CDR1 LNHDA and CDR2 SQIVND (reference sequence). The CDR3, as DNA: TGTGCCAATCGTGAACAGGGCAGAGAAGAGCAGTACTTC. Translating it yields CANREQGREEQYF.

This chain links TRBV19 with TRBJ2-2, with TRBD2 matching over 10 bases. The CDR3 consists of 16 residues. Germline-derived CDR1 and CDR2 are LNHDA and SQIVND (reference sequence). Trimming took 0 bases from V and 4 from J; bases not matched to a gene: 2. CDR3: CASSIELAGITGELFF. The CDR3 DNA reads TGTGCCAGTAGTATAGAACTAGCGGGGATCACCGGGGAGCTGTTTTTT. The full variable domain, rest sourced from reference TRBV19 and TRBJ2-2, is DGGITQSPKYLFRKEGQNVTLSCEQNLNHDAMYWYRQDPGQGLRLIYYSQIVNDFQKGDIAEGYSVSREKKESFPLTVTSAQKNPTAFYLCASSIELAGITGELFFGEGSRLTVL.

The chain links TRBV20-1 to TRBJ2-1, with TRBD2 identical over 7 bases. The V segment lost 3 bases and the J segment 3 bases; nucleotides outside the gene matches: 23. CDR1 is DFQATT, CDR2 SNEGSKA, per germline (reference sequence). This CDR3 spans 20 amino acids. CDR3: CSASHLIRSQRELFYNEQFF. CDR3 in DNA: TGCAGTGCTAGTCATCTAATTCGCAGTCAGCGGGAACTATTCTACAATGAGCAGTTCTTC.

The chain links TRBV13 to TRBJ2-1, with D perhaps TRBD2 (5 bases). V shed 5 bases and J shed 3 bases, with 11 bases lying between them. The CDR3 runs 14 residues. Germline V CDR1 and CDR2: PRHDT, FYEKMQ (reference sequence). CDR3 loop: CASSPGRDYNEQFF. CDR3 sequence (DNA): TGTGCCAGCAGCCCCGGTCGGGACTACAATGAGCAGTTCTTC.

This chain links TRBV7-8 with TRBJ1-2, with TRBD1 as a possible D gene (5 bases). The germline CDR1 and CDR2 sequences are SGHVS and FQNEAQ. The V and J ends lost 2 bases and 0 bases respectively, with 13 bases between them. CDR3 length: 16 amino acids. CDR3 coding DNA: TGTGCCAGCAGCTTATTCGGGCAGGGATCTAACTATGGCTACACCTTC. This gives the protein CASSLFGQGSNYGYTF.

The rearrangement uses TRBV5-8 and TRBJ1-5; 9 bases line up with TRBD1. The CDR3 consists of 14 residues. V lost 4 bases and J lost 7; bases outside the gene matches: 6. Germline values: CDR1 SGHTS, CDR2 YDEGEE. Here the CDR3 DNA reads TGTGCCAGCAGCCAAAGGACAGGGGAGCAGCCCCAGCATTTT. Translated, it gives CASSQRTGEQPQHF.